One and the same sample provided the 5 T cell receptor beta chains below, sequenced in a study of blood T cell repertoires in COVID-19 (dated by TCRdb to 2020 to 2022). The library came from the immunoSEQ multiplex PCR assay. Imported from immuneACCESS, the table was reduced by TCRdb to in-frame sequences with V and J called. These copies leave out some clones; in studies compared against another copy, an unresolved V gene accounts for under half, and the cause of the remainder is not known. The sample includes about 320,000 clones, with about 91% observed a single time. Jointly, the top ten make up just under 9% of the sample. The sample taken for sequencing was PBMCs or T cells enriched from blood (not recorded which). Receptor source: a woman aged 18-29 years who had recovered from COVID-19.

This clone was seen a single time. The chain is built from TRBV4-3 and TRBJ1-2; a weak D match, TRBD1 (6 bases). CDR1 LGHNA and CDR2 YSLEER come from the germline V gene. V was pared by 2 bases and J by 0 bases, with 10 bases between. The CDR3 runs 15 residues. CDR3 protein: CASSQKGTTNYGYTF. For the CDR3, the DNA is TGCGCCAGCAGCCAAAAGGGGACAACTAACTATGGCTACACCTTC.

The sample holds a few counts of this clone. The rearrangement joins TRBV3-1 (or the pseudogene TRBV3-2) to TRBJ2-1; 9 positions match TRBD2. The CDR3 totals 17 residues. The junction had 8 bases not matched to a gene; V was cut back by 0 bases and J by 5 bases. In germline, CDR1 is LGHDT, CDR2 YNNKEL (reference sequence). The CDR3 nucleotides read TGTGCCAGCAGCCAAGATGTCGGGTCTAGCGGGAACAATGAGCAGTTCTTC. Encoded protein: CASSQDVGSSGNNEQFF.

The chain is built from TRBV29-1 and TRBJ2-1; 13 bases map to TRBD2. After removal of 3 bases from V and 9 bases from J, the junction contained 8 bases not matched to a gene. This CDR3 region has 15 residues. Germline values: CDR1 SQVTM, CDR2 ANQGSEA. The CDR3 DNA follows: TGCAGCGTTGATACTAGCGGGAGGGCCTCTGGTGAGCAGTTCTTC. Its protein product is CSVDTSGRASGEQFF.

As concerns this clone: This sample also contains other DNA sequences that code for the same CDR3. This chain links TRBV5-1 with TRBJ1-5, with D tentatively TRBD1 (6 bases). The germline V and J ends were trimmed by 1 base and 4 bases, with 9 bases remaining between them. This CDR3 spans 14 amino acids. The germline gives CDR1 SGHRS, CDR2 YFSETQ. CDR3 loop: CASSLTGLNQPQHF. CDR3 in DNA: TGCGCCAGCAGCTTGACAGGGCTAAATCAGCCCCAGCATTTT.

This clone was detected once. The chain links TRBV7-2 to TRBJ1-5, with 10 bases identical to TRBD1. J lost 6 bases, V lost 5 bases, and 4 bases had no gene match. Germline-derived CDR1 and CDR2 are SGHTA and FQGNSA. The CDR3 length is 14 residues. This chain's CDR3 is CASSGTGVSQPQHF. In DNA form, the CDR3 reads TGTGCCAGCAGCGGGACAGGGGTAAGTCAGCCCCAGCATTTT.